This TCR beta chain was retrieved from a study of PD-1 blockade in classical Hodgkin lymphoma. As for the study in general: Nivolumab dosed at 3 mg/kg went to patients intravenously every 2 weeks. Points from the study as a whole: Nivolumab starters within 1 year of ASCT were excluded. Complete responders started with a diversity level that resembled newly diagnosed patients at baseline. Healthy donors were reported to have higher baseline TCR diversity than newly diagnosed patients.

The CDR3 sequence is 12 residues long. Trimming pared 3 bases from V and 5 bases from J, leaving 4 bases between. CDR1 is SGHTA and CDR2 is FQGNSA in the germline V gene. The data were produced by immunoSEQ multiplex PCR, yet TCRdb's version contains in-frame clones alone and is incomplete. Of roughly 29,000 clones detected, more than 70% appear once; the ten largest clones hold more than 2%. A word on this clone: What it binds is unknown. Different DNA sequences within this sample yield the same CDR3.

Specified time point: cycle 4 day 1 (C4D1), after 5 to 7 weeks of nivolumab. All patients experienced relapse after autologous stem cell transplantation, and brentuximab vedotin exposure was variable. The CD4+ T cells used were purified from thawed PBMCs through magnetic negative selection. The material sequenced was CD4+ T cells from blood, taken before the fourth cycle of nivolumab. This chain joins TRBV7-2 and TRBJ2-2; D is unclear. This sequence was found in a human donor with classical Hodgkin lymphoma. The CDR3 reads CASSFSTGELFF. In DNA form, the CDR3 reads TGTGCCAGCAGCTTTTCTACCGGGGAGCTGTTTTTT. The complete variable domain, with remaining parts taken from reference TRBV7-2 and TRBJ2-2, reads GAGVSQSPSNKVTEKGKDVELRCDPISGHTALYWYRQSLGQGLEFLIYFQGNSAPDKSGLPSDRFSAERTGGSVSTLTIQRTQQEDSAVYLCASSFSTGELFFGEGSRLTVL.